The 7 T cell receptor beta chains below come from one sample, sequenced in a study of blood T cell repertoires in COVID-19. TCRdb's copy holds only in-frame clones and misses some; the assay was immunoSEQ multiplex PCR. Among approximately 300,000 clones listed, about nine tenths were seen once. Source material: PBMCs or T cells enriched from blood (not recorded which). All receptors come from a man in his 60s who had recovered from COVID-19.

This chain uses TRBV5-4 with TRBJ1-1; 10 bases line up with TRBD1. The CDR3 runs 16 residues. CDR1 and CDR2 (germline): SGHNT, YYREEE (reference sequence). V lost 4 bases, J lost 4 bases, and 10 bases stayed unmatched. In DNA form, the CDR3 reads TGTGCCAGCAGCCTCCGGGACAGGGGAGCGGGCACTGAAGCTTTCTTT. Translated, it gives CASSLRDRGAGTEAFF.

This clone was seen just once. The chain recombines TRBV29-1 with TRBJ1-3, with a weak D call TRBD1 (6 bases). The CDR3 is 15 residues long. Trimming removed 6 bases at V and 2 bases at J, with 17 bases between. Germline CDR1 is SQVTM and CDR2 is ANQGSEA. CDR3 sequence: CSVGGGGMPGNTIYF. CDR3 nucleotide sequence: TGCAGCGTGGGAGGGGGGGGCATGCCTGGAAACACCATATATTTT.

The genes are TRBV6-5 and TRBJ1-5; D is possibly TRBD1 (6 bases). From germline, CDR1 is MNHEY and CDR2 SVGAGI. There are 13 residues in the CDR3. V lost 8 bases, J lost 3 bases, and 11 bases lay in between. The CDR3 DNA reads TGTGCCAGCGCACAGGGTTACAATCAGCCCCAGCATTTT. Amino acids: CASAQGYNQPQHF.

The J gene is TRBJ2-1, the V gene TRBV11-2; 10 positions match TRBD2. CDR1 SGHAT and CDR2 FQNNGV come from the germline V gene. The CDR3 length is 14 residues. With 4 bases clipped from V and 9 bases from J, the junction kept 6 bases outside the gene matches. CDR3 sequence reads: CASSSQGLATEQFF. DNA of the CDR3: TGTGCCAGCAGCTCGCAGGGACTAGCGACTGAGCAGTTCTTC. The entire variable domain, with the rest obtained from reference TRBV11-2 and TRBJ2-1, is as follows: EAGVAQSPRYKIIEKRQSVAFWCNPISGHATLYWYQQILGQGPKLLIQFQNNGVVDDSQLPKDRFSAERLKGVDSTLKIQPAKLEDSAVYLCASSSQGLATEQFFGPGTRLTVL.

The chain couples TRBV11-2 to TRBJ2-2; 10 nucleotides agree with TRBD2. CDR3 size: 17 residues. Germline values: CDR1 SGHAT, CDR2 FQNNGV. The J segment lost 7 bases and the V segment lost 0 bases, leaving 8 bases of the junction unmatched. The CDR3 coding sequence is TGTGCCAGCAGCTTAGAATCACTAGCGGGGCGGGTCGGGGAGCTGTTTTTT. Its protein product is CASSLESLAGRVGELFF.

The J gene is TRBJ1-6, the V gene TRBV2, with TRBD1 as a possible D gene (6 bases). The CDR3 has 15 amino acids. Per germline, CDR1 SNHLY and CDR2 FYNNEI. Trimming took 1 base from V and 7 from J, leaving 11 bases between them. The CDR3, as DNA: TGTGCCAGCAGTGAAGGGGGGGGCGAGAATTCACCCCTCCACTTT. This translates into CASSEGGGENSPLHF.

The V gene is TRBV18, the J gene TRBJ1-5; D remains ambiguous. CDR1 and CDR2 (germline): KGHSH, LQKENI. The V end lost 1 base, the J end lost 2 bases, and 9 bases lay between the germline ends. This CDR3 comprises 15 residues. The CDR3 region has the DNA TGTGCCAGCTCACCACGAGGAGGAGGCAATCAGCCCCAGCATTTT. This gives the protein CASSPRGGGNQPQHF.